The T cell receptor (beta chain) under discussion was sequenced for a study of cytomegalovirus exposure and HLA in healthy donors. Study-wide context: Later, an analysis reported that the 130 or so validation repertoires had used the same platform as the 500 to 800 first-cohort repertoires. General study results and limits: There were approximately 150 TCR beta chains listed as cytomegalovirus-associated.

As to this clone: Its antigen is as yet unknown.

Trimming cost V 0 bases and J 6 bases; bases outside gene matches: 2. From germline, CDR1 is ENHRY and CDR2 SYGVKD. The CDR3 runs 13 residues. Only in-frame clones appear in the TCRdb table, and some are missing; sequencing was by immunoSEQ multiplex PCR. Among under 150,000 clones listed, 86% were seen once. Source material: PBMCs. The TCR sequence derives from a man aged 18 to 29 in good health and CMV-seronegative. The chain is built from TRBV10-3 and TRBJ2-7; 7 bases line up with TRBD1. CDR3 nucleotides: TGTGCCATCAGTGAGTCGGGGACAGCCGAGCAGTACTTC. Amino acid sequence: CAISESGTAEQYF.